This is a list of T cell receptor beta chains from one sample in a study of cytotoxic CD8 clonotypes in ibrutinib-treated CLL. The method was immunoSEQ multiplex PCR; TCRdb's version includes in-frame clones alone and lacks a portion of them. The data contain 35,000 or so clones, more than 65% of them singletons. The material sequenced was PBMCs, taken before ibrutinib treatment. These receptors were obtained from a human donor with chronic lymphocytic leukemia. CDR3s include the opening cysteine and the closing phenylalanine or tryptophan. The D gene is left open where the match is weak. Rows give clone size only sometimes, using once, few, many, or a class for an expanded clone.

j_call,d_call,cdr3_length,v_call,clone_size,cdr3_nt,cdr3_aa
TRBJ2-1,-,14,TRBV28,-,TGTGCCAGCAGTTTGGTTATCTTAAACAATGAGCAGTTCTTC,CASSLVILNNEQFF
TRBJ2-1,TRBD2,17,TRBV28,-,TGTGCCAGCACATCAGCGGGGTTAAGATTATTTTCGGATGAGCAGTTCTTC,CASTSAGLRLFSDEQFF
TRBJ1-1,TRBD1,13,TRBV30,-,TGTGCCTGGAGTGTATTACCCGGGACAGCGGCTTTCTTT,CAWSVLPGTAAFF
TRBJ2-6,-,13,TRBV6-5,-,TGTGCCAGCACTGAGGCGGGGGCCAACGTCCTGACTTTC,CASTEAGANVLTF
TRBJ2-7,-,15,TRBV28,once,TGTGCCAGCAGACCCGCCACTAGCAGGGCTATGGCGCAGTACTTC,CASRPATSRAMAQYF
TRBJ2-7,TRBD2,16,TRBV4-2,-,TGTGCCAGCAGCCAAGCACTAGCGGTTGACACCTACGAGCAGTACTTC,CASSQALAVDTYEQYF
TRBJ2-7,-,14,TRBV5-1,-,TGCGCCAGCGCCTTGGACGTAGCCGCCTACGAGCAGTACTTC,CASALDVAAYEQYF
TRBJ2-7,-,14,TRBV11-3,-,TGTGCCAGCAGCTTAGATCTGACAGCCCACGAGCAGTACTTC,CASSLDLTAHEQYF
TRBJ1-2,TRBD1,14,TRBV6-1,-,TGTGCCAGCAGAACAGGGGAGGGGGTCTATGGCTACACCTTC,CASRTGEGVYGYTF
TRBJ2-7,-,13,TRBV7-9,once,TGTGCCAGCAGCTCCCGACAGCTTTACGAGCAGTACTTC,CASSSRQLYEQYF
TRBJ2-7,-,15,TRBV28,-,TGTGCCAGCAGTTTATGGTTTACGGAAATCTACGAGCAGTACTTC,CASSLWFTEIYEQYF
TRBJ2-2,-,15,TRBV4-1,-,TGCGCCAGCAGACCCGGGACGGCGAACACCGGGGAGCTGTTTTTT,CASRPGTANTGELFF
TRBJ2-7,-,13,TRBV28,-,TGTGCCAGCAGTTTAGACAGCGCCCGGGGGCAGTACTTC,CASSLDSARGQYF
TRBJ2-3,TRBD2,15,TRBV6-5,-,TGTGCCAGCAGCCAACTAGCGGGGGGGGTAGATACGCAGTATTTT,CASSQLAGGVDTQYF
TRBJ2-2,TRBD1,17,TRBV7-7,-,TGTGCCAGCAGCTTATGGTCGCAGGGGGTGGACACCGGGGAGCTGTTTTTT,CASSLWSQGVDTGELFF
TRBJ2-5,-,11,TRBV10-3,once,TGTGCCACCGCACTCCAAGAGACCCAGTACTTC,CATALQETQYF
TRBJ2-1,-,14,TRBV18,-,TGTGCCAGCTCACCACAGGGACCCTACAATGAGCAGTTCTTC,CASSPQGPYNEQFF
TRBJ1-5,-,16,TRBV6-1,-,TGTGCCAGCAGTGTTGGGACGCATTACAGCAATCAGCCCCAGCATTTT,CASSVGTHYSNQPQHF
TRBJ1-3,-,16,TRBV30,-,TGTGCCTGGAGTTTGAGGGCGTTAACCTCTGGAAACACCATATATTTT,CAWSLRALTSGNTIYF
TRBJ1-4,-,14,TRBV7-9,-,TGTGCCAGCAGCTTTGGTCAGGGTGCTGAAAAACTGTTTTTT,CASSFGQGAEKLFF